This T cell receptor (beta chain) originates from a study of cytomegalovirus exposure and HLA in healthy donors. This clone appeared once. The PCR had 60 Vbeta and 13 Jbeta primers. Generated by immunoSEQ multiplex PCR, the TCRdb table keeps only in-frame clones and is missing some. The sample has under 250,000 clones, 82% seen once. The CDR3 spans 17 residues. CDR1 is SGHRS, CDR2 YFSETQ, per germline. V lost 1 base to trimming and J lost 9 bases, with 23 bases between them. The sample was PBMCs. The chain joins TRBV5-1 to TRBJ2-1, with D perhaps TRBD2 (5 bases). This clonotype was obtained from a man aged 35 to 55 in good health and CMV-seropositive. CDR3 sequence (DNA): TGCGCCAGCAGCTTGTGGTCAGGACTTACTCCTGTCCGTGAGCAGTTCTTC. Protein: CASSLWSGLTPVREQFF.